The 31 T cell receptor beta chains presented below share a single source sample, sequenced in a study of OX40 agonist ivuxolimab in advanced cancers. Using immunoSEQ multiplex PCR, the repertoire was profiled, and TCRdb retains in-frame clones only, with some absent. The table has 80,000 to 95,000 clones, 84% seen once. The starting material was CD4+ or CD8+ T cells sorted from blood, obtained in a trial of the OX40 agonist ivuxolimab. The receptors were sampled from an adult with an advanced solid tumor such as melanoma, head and neck, liver or kidney cancer.

This chain links TRBV5-4 with TRBJ1-4; 9 positions agree with TRBD1. V gave up 4 bases and J gave up 6 bases; unmatched junction bases: 7. There are 15 residues in the CDR3. Germline CDR1 reads SGHNT; CDR2 reads YYREEE (reference sequence). CDR3 DNA sequence: TGTGCCAGCAGCCCAATACAGGGGGCGCATGAAAAACTGTTTTTT. The encoded protein is CASSPIQGAHEKLFF.

J is TRBJ1-2 and V is TRBV10-3; D may be TRBD1 (5 bases). The V gene lost 7 bases and the J gene lost 0 bases, with 15 bases spanning the gap. The CDR3 has 15 residues. Germline V lookup: CDR1 ENHRY, CDR2 SYGVKD. The CDR3 coding sequence is TGTGCCATCACCCAAGAGCAGGGCTCTAACTATGGCTACACCTTC. It translates to CAITQEQGSNYGYTF.

The chain is built from TRBV10-3 and TRBJ1-1; TRBD1 is a possible D gene (6 bases). The V gene's germline CDR1 is ENHRY and CDR2 SYGVKD. Trimming took 3 bases from V and 12 from J, leaving 20 bases between them. This CDR3 has 14 amino acids. This chain's CDR3 is CAISESGTGMRTFF. The CDR3 DNA reads as TGTGCCATCAGTGAATCTGGAACAGGGATGAGAACTTTCTTT.

This rearrangement joins TRBV4-3 to TRBJ1-2; 9 bases align to TRBD1. The CDR3 is 14 amino acids. The germline V gene has CDR1 LGHNA and CDR2 YSLEER. J gave up 9 bases and V 3 bases, and 8 bases lay outside the gene matches. The CDR3 reads CASSHVGTGPRYTF. In nucleotides, the CDR3 is TGCGCCAGCAGCCATGTTGGGACAGGGCCACGCTACACCTTC.

The genes are TRBV6-5 and TRBJ1-6, with a tentative D call TRBD1 (6 bases). CDR3 length: 16 amino acids. Trimming stripped 4 bases from V and 4 bases from J, with 14 bases between. Germline V CDR1 and CDR2: MNHEY, SVGAGI. The CDR3 DNA follows: TGTGCCAGCAGTTCGGGGGGGGCGCCGTATAATTCACCCCTCCACTTT. This encodes CASSSGGAPYNSPLHF.

This clone was counted between two and nine times. The rearrangement joins TRBV6-1 to TRBJ2-7; 8 positions match TRBD1. V shed 7 bases, J shed 0 bases, and the junction held 5 bases outside the gene matches. Germline V lookup: CDR1 MNHNS, CDR2 SASEGT. The CDR3 runs 14 residues. CDR3 nucleotides: TGTGCCAGCACTAGGGACAGGAACTCCTACGAGCAGTACTTC. Translated, it gives CASTRDRNSYEQYF.

The chain joins TRBV27 to TRBJ1-1, with TRBD1 identical over 8 bases. Germline loops: CDR1 MNHEY, CDR2 SMNVEV (reference sequence). Germline trimming cut 1 base from V and 11 bases from J; bases unmatched to any gene: 12. CDR3 length: 15 residues. CDR3 in DNA: TGTGCCAGCAGTTTATTGCGACAGGGGCTAGATTCGGCTTTCTTT. Translation: CASSLLRQGLDSAFF.

In this sample, this clone turned up once. The chain uses TRBV29-1 and TRBJ2-1; 9 bases align to TRBD1. Per the germline V gene, CDR1 is SQVTM and CDR2 is ANQGSEA. CDR3 length: 14 amino acids. Losses at the gene ends were 1 base for V and 12 bases for J; bases not matched to a gene: 10. CDR3 coding DNA: TGCAGCGTTGAAGTGTCCGGCCCGACAGGGGGGCAGTTCTTC. Translation gives CSVEVSGPTGGQFF.

V gene TRBV5-1 combines with J gene TRBJ1-4; the match to TRBD1 covers 11 bases. Germline lookup yields CDR1 SGHRS and CDR2 YFSETQ. CDR3 length: 17 amino acids. V trimming: 4 bases; J trimming: 2 bases; junction bases outside the gene matches: 7. This CDR3 reads CASSPGTGGRTNEKLFF. CDR3 DNA sequence: TGCGCCAGCAGCCCTGGGACAGGGGGAAGGACTAATGAAAAACTGTTTTTT.

This clone was seen a few times. CDR3 sequence (DNA): TGTGCCAGCAGCTTAATCCGGCGGAGAGGGCCAAACGAGCAGTACTTC. Translated, it gives CASSLIRRRGPNEQYF. The chain links TRBV11-2 to TRBJ2-7; possibly TRBD2 for D (5 bases). V gave up 2 bases and J gave up 5 bases, with 19 bases separating them. This CDR3 contains 16 residues. Germline V gene sequence: CDR1 SGHAT, CDR2 FQNNGV.

This chain joins TRBV30 and TRBJ2-7; weak D call: TRBD2 (6 bases). Deletions cut 2 bases from V and 4 bases from J, with 18 bases between. CDR3 length: 15 residues. Germline loops: CDR1 GTSNPN, CDR2 SVGIG (reference sequence). The CDR3 sequence: CAWSRGTDASYEQYF. The CDR3 DNA follows: TGTGCCTGGAGTCGCGGGACGGACGCTTCTTACGAGCAGTACTTC.

This clone was observed a single time. The chain couples TRBV5-4 to TRBJ2-3; D is ambiguous. The CDR3 length is 13 residues. V was shortened by 5 bases and J by 5 bases, with 12 bases between the two germline ends. CDR1 SGHNT and CDR2 YYREEE come from the germline V gene (reference sequence). The DNA for the CDR3 is TGTGCCAGCAGGAACATAGAAGGAGATACGCAGTATTTT. It is translated as CASRNIEGDTQYF. The variable domain in full, with the rest retrieved from reference TRBV5-4 and TRBJ2-3, is ETGVTQSPTHLIKTRGQQVTLRCSSQSGHNTVSWYQQALGQGPQFIFQYYREEENGRGNFPPRFSGLQFPNYSSELNVNALELDDSALYLCASRNIEGDTQYFGPGTRLTVL.

The chain links TRBV10-3 to TRBJ2-7; TRBD1 agrees at 9 bases. CDR3 length equals 12 residues. Germline CDR1 ENHRY, CDR2 SYGVKD. Unmatched junction bases numbered 3, after V lost 8 bases and J lost 4 bases. The CDR3 nucleotides are TGTGCCATCGGGGACAGGGATTACGAGCAGTACTTC. Encoded protein: CAIGDRDYEQYF.

V is TRBV7-8 and J is TRBJ1-3; D remains unclear. CDR1 is SGHVS and CDR2 is FQNEAQ in the germline V gene. This CDR3 has 16 amino acids. Trimming took off 5 bases at V and 0 bases at J, with 14 bases between the two ends. For the CDR3, the DNA is TGTGCCAGCAGCCCCAATCCAGCCAACTCTGGAAACACCATATATTTT. It codes for CASSPNPANSGNTIYF. Full variable domain (outside the CDR3, taken from reference TRBV7-8 and TRBJ1-3): GAGVSQSPRYKVAKRGQDVALRCDPISGHVSLFWYQQALGQGPEFLTYFQNEAQLDKSGLPSDRFFAERPEGSVSTLKIQRTQQEDSAVYLCASSPNPANSGNTIYFGEGSWLTVV.

This chain uses TRBV19 with TRBJ1-4, with a tentative D call TRBD1 (6 bases). The V and J ends lost 6 bases and 6 bases respectively, with 20 bases between them. Germline V lookup: CDR1 LNHDA, CDR2 SQIVND (reference sequence). The CDR3 extends over 16 amino acids. CDR3 nucleotide sequence: TGTGCCAGTAGCGACCTCGGGGGGCCAGAGGATGAAAAACTGTTTTTT. It yields the protein CASSDLGGPEDEKLFF.

With regard to this clone: At one end, the junction sequence differs from germline, possibly due to a read error. The CDR3 nucleotides are TGTGCCAGCAGCTTAAGCGACGAGGGGGAGGCCTCTTTT. This gives the protein CASSLSDEGEASF. The genes are TRBV7-3 and TRBJ2-3; D possibly uses TRBD1 or TRBD2 (6 bases each). Germline V CDR1 and CDR2: SGHTA, FQGTGA. This CDR3 is 13 amino acids long.

The chain links TRBV19 to TRBJ2-1; maybe TRBD2 (6 bases). V lost 5 bases and J lost 5, with 16 bases in between. The CDR3 length is 15 residues. Germline assignment: CDR1 LNHDA and CDR2 SQIVND (reference sequence). The CDR3 sequence is CASSAQAGGDNEQFF. The CDR3 DNA follows: TGTGCCAGTAGTGCTCAGGCCGGGGGTGACAATGAGCAGTTCTTC.

This rearrangement joins TRBV29-1 to TRBJ2-7; 9 nucleotides match TRBD1. V lost 4 bases to trimming and J lost 2 bases; unmatched junction nucleotides: 9. This CDR3 comprises 15 residues. CDR1 SQVTM and CDR2 ANQGSEA come from the germline V gene. CDR3 sequence (DNA): TGCAGCGTTGTTGGGGGGACAGGGAATCCCTACGAGCAGTACTTC. Its protein product is CSVVGGTGNPYEQYF.

The chain employs TRBV15 and TRBJ2-6, with D unclear. Deletions cut 1 base from V and 0 bases from J, with 7 bases between. The CDR3 has 16 residues. From germline, CDR1 is LNHNV and CDR2 YYDKDF (reference sequence). CDR3: CATSRVTVSGANVLTF. CDR3 in DNA: TGTGCCACCAGCAGAGTTACAGTCTCTGGGGCCAACGTCCTGACTTTC.

The rearrangement uses TRBV28 and TRBJ1-2, with D perhaps TRBD1 (5 bases). V lost 5 bases, J lost 5 bases, and 18 bases lay in between. The CDR3 is 15 amino acids. CDR1 and CDR2 (germline): MDHEN, SYDVKM. The CDR3 protein is CASSPPGTRAYGYTF. The DNA of the CDR3 is TGTGCCAGCAGTCCCCCGGGGACCAGAGCTTATGGCTACACCTTC.

A remark on this clone: The sample carries other DNA sequences with the same CDR3. The chain is built from TRBV29-1 and TRBJ1-1; D unclear. V was clipped by 6 bases and J by 1 base, with 12 bases between them. Germline V gives CDR1 SQVTM, CDR2 ANQGSEA. The CDR3 covers 13 residues. CDR3 in DNA: TGCAGCGTCAGAGAGGGAGGGAACACTGAAGCTTTCTTT. Translated: CSVREGGNTEAFF.

The chain is built from TRBV6-1 and TRBJ2-3, with TRBD2 identical over 12 bases. V dropped 6 bases and J dropped 4; count of bases not matched to a gene: 2. Germline CDR1 and CDR2: MNHNS and SASEGT. The CDR3 loop spans 14 amino acids. CDR3 sequence (DNA): TGTGCCAGCAGGACTAGCGGGGGTGCAGATACGCAGTATTTT. It translates to CASRTSGGADTQYF.

This clone was seen more than once but under ten times. The V call is TRBV30, the J call TRBJ1-2; 7 bases are a match to TRBD1. The germline V gene has CDR1 GTSNPN and CDR2 SVGIG (reference sequence). This CDR3 is built from 14 residues. V dropped 3 bases and J dropped 4; count of bases not matched to a gene: 8. The CDR3 reads CAWSPDRLSYGYTF. The CDR3 region has the DNA TGTGCCTGGAGCCCGGACAGGCTATCCTATGGCTACACCTTC.

The V call is TRBV5-4, the J call TRBJ1-2, with D maybe TRBD1 (5 bases). Germline CDR1 is SGHNT and CDR2 is YYREEE (reference sequence). The V gene lost 4 bases and the J gene lost 9 bases, with 16 bases spanning the gap. CDR3 length: 13 amino acids. The DNA for the CDR3 is TGTGCCAGCAGCCTAAGGCCGGGGGGGAGCTACACCTTC. Translation: CASSLRPGGSYTF.

CDR3 residues: CASSSLRAGANVLTF. CDR3 coding DNA: TGTGCCAGCAGCTCTCTGAGGGCTGGGGCCAACGTCCTGACTTTC. The chain has TRBV9 and TRBJ2-6, with D maybe TRBD2 (5 bases). Germline CDR1 SGDLS, CDR2 YYNGEE. This CDR3 comprises 15 residues. Trimming shortened V by 4 bases and J by 2 bases, and 10 bases separated the two germline ends.

This clone was seen only a few times. This chain uses TRBV10-3 with TRBJ2-3; D is unclear. V lost 1 base and J 12 bases, leaving 11 bases between the germline ends. CDR3 length: 12 residues. Germline CDR1 and CDR2: ENHRY and SYGVKD. The CDR3 protein is CAISELNTGQYF. Written as DNA, the CDR3 is TGTGCCATCAGTGAGTTGAACACCGGACAGTATTTT.

This chain links TRBV29-1 with TRBJ2-1; D is unclear. Trimming left V 7 bases short and J 3 bases short, with 16 bases between. The V gene's germline CDR1 is SQVTM and CDR2 ANQGSEA. The CDR3 length is 14 residues. DNA of the CDR3: TGCAGCGCCACCCAGCGCAAGGGCTACAATGAGCAGTTCTTC. This sequence encodes CSATQRKGYNEQFF.

J is TRBJ1-1 and V is TRBV28, with 7 bases aligning to TRBD1. CDR1 is MDHEN and CDR2 is SYDVKM in the germline V gene. V lost 5 bases and J lost 11; bases outside the gene matches: 8. CDR3 length equals 12 residues. CDR3 amino acids: CASSRDSGGAFF. The DNA for the CDR3 is TGTGCCAGCAGTCGGGACAGCGGAGGGGCTTTCTTT.

The J gene is TRBJ1-2, the V gene TRBV19; the D is unclear. Trimming stripped 11 bases from V and 6 bases from J, with 7 bases between. CDR1 and CDR2 (germline): LNHDA, SQIVND (reference sequence). CDR3 length equals 9 residues. The CDR3 nucleotides are TGTGCCTTAGAGCATGGCTACACCTTC. This translates into CALEHGYTF.

This sequence joins TRBV11-2 and TRBJ2-2, with TRBD1 identical over 10 bases. Trimming took 5 bases from V and 5 from J; bases not matched to a gene: 8. CDR1 and CDR2 from the germline V gene are SGHAT and FQNNGV. The CDR3 spans 16 residues. The CDR3 coding sequence is TGTGCCAGCAGCGCAGGAGACAGGGGGCGTACCGGGGAGCTGTTTTTT. Encoded protein: CASSAGDRGRTGELFF.

The rearrangement uses TRBV7-9 and TRBJ1-2; 7 bases line up with TRBD1. V shed 3 bases, J shed 7 bases, and the junction held 5 bases outside the gene matches. CDR1 is SEHNR and CDR2 is FQNEAQ in the germline V gene (reference sequence). The CDR3 runs 13 residues. Here the CDR3 DNA reads TGTGCCAGCAGCTTTGACAGGGCGGTTGGCTACACCTTC. Translated: CASSFDRAVGYTF.